The rows below give T cell receptor beta chains drawn from one sample of a study of blood T cell repertoires in COVID-19. Some clones are missing from TCRdb's copy, which holds only in-frame ones; the method was immunoSEQ multiplex PCR. The table records around 340,000 clones, roughly 86% of them present only once. Sequencing was carried out using PBMCs or T cells enriched from blood (not recorded which). The receptors stem from a young woman who had been exposed to COVID-19. Both conserved end residues are part of each CDR3. D genes are given only for firm matches. Rows give clone size only sometimes, using once, few, many, or a class for an expanded clone.

clone size: -
D gene: TRBD2
J gene: TRBJ2-5
V gene: TRBV12-5
CDR3 DNA: TGTGCTAGCCGGACTAGCGGGAGGTCCCCCCCAGAGACCCAGTACTTC
CDR3 protein: CASRTSGRSPPETQYF

clone size: -
D gene: TRBD1
J gene: TRBJ1-6
V gene: TRBV27
CDR3 DNA: TGTGCCAGCAGTTTGGGGACAGGGAAGGCCCTCCACTTT
CDR3 protein: CASSLGTGKALHF

clone size: -
D gene: TRBD1
J gene: TRBJ1-3
V gene: TRBV19
CDR3 DNA: TGTGCCAGTAGATTACAGGGGCTCTCTGGAAACACCATATATTTT
CDR3 protein: CASRLQGLSGNTIYF

clone size: -
D gene: TRBD1
J gene: TRBJ2-7
V gene: TRBV7-9
CDR3 DNA: TGTGCCAGCAGCGAGGACAGGGACGAGCAGTACTTC
CDR3 protein: CASSEDRDEQYF

clone size: few
D gene: TRBD2
J gene: TRBJ2-7
V gene: TRBV19
CDR3 DNA: TGTGCCAGTAGCCCTAGCGGGGGAAGTACCTACGAGCAGTACTTC
CDR3 protein: CASSPSGGSTYEQYF

clone size: -
D gene: -
J gene: TRBJ2-7
V gene: TRBV27
CDR3 DNA: TGTGCCAGCACTCACCTATTTAACCCAAGAGAGCAGTACTTC
CDR3 protein: CASTHLFNPREQYF

clone size: -
D gene: TRBD1
J gene: TRBJ2-5
V gene: TRBV11-1
CDR3 DNA: TGTGCCAGCAGCGGTCGCGGGACAGGGGATTCTGGGACCCAGTACTTC
CDR3 protein: CASSGRGTGDSGTQYF

clone size: -
D gene: -
J gene: TRBJ1-2
V gene: TRBV12-5
CDR3 DNA: TGTGCTAGTGGTTTGGTAAGCCCGGGTGGCTACACCTTC
CDR3 protein: CASGLVSPGGYTF

clone size: -
D gene: TRBD2
J gene: TRBJ2-3
V gene: TRBV28
CDR3 DNA: TGTGCCGCGGGGGGAGATACGCAGTATTTT
CDR3 protein: CAAGGDTQYF

clone size: -
D gene: TRBD2
J gene: TRBJ2-2
V gene: TRBV3-1/TRBV3-2
CDR3 DNA: TGTGCCAGCAGCCGGGGTCTACTAGCGGGAGCCGCTGGGGAGCTGTTTTTT
CDR3 protein: CASSRGLLAGAAGELFF

clone size: -
D gene: -
J gene: TRBJ1-5
V gene: TRBV19
CDR3 DNA: TGTGCCAGTAGTGCCGGGGGGGGGCTTATGCCCCAGCATTTT
CDR3 protein: CASSAGGGLMPQHF

clone size: few
D gene: -
J gene: TRBJ1-2
V gene: TRBV28
CDR3 DNA: TGTGCCAGCAGTGGGACACTCAACTATGGCTACACCTTC
CDR3 protein: CASSGTLNYGYTF

clone size: -
D gene: TRBD1
J gene: TRBJ2-5
V gene: TRBV24-1
CDR3 DNA: TGTGCCACCAGTCTCCCCACAGGGGTTACGGAGACCCAGTACTTC
CDR3 protein: CATSLPTGVTETQYF

clone size: -
D gene: -
J gene: TRBJ1-2
V gene: TRBV27
CDR3 DNA: TGTGCCAGCAGCAAACGGGAAAACTATGGCTACACCTTC
CDR3 protein: CASSKRENYGYTF

clone size: -
D gene: -
J gene: TRBJ2-6
V gene: TRBV5-1
CDR3 DNA: TGCGCCAGCCTCGGCTCTGGGGCCAACGTCCTGACTTTC
CDR3 protein: CASLGSGANVLTF

clone size: -
D gene: -
J gene: TRBJ1-1
V gene: TRBV2
CDR3 DNA: TGTGCCAGCAGTACCCAGGGACTGGTATCCACTGAAGCTTTCTTT
CDR3 protein: CASSTQGLVSTEAFF

clone size: -
D gene: -
J gene: TRBJ1-6
V gene: TRBV6-5
CDR3 DNA: TGTGCCAGCAGTTACCAAAGACAGGCACCCTTT
CDR3 protein: CASSYQRQAPF

clone size: -
D gene: TRBD1
J gene: TRBJ1-6
V gene: TRBV5-1
CDR3 DNA: TGCGCCAGCTACCCCCCGGGACAGAGGAGGTTCTCGAATTCACCCCTCCACTTT
CDR3 protein: CASYPPGQRRFSNSPLHF

clone size: -
D gene: TRBD1
J gene: TRBJ2-3
V gene: TRBV6-5
CDR3 DNA: TGTGCCAGCTCACCGGGACAGGGGTCAGATACGCAGTATTTT
CDR3 protein: CASSPGQGSDTQYF

clone size: -
D gene: TRBD2
J gene: TRBJ2-3
V gene: TRBV6-4
CDR3 DNA: TGTGCCAGCAGTGTAGCGGGAGGTGGCACAGATACGCAGTATTTT
CDR3 protein: CASSVAGGGTDTQYF

clone size: once
D gene: -
J gene: TRBJ2-6
V gene: TRBV6-5
CDR3 DNA: TGTGCCAGCACCCTCCAGAACTCTGGGGCCAACGTCCTGACTTTC
CDR3 protein: CASTLQNSGANVLTF

clone size: -
D gene: -
J gene: TRBJ2-1
V gene: TRBV6-5
CDR3 DNA: TGTGCCAGCAGAGTTACGTCCAGGAACAATGAGCAGTTCTTC
CDR3 protein: CASRVTSRNNEQFF

clone size: -
D gene: -
J gene: TRBJ2-7
V gene: TRBV6-5
CDR3 DNA: TGTGCCAGCAGTTACTCGGGGGCAGGGTCTTCCTACGAGCAGTACTTC
CDR3 protein: CASSYSGAGSSYEQYF

clone size: -
D gene: -
J gene: TRBJ1-1
V gene: TRBV28
CDR3 DNA: TGTGCCAGCAGTCCCCCCGGGGGACCAATGAACACTGAAGCTTTCTTT
CDR3 protein: CASSPPGGPMNTEAFF

clone size: -
D gene: -
J gene: TRBJ1-5
V gene: TRBV5-8
CDR3 DNA: TGTGCCAGCAGCTTGGCCATTGGGGGGGGGCATCGGCCCCAGCATTTT
CDR3 protein: CASSLAIGGGHRPQHF

clone size: -
D gene: -
J gene: TRBJ1-1
V gene: TRBV2
CDR3 DNA: TGTGCCAGCACCCCCCAGGGGCCGAGGGGTGAAGCTTTCTTT
CDR3 protein: CASTPQGPRGEAFF

clone size: -
D gene: TRBD2
J gene: TRBJ2-1
V gene: TRBV10-2
CDR3 DNA: TGCGCCAGCAGGCCGGGACTAGCGGCCTCCTACAATGAGCAGTTCTTC
CDR3 protein: CASRPGLAASYNEQFF

clone size: -
D gene: TRBD2
J gene: TRBJ2-1
V gene: TRBV4-2
CDR3 DNA: TGTGCCAGCAGCCTGATAGCGGGAGAAGGGAATGAGCAGTTCTTC
CDR3 protein: CASSLIAGEGNEQFF

clone size: -
D gene: TRBD2
J gene: TRBJ2-4
V gene: TRBV7-9
CDR3 DNA: TGTGCCAGCAGCTTAGGCGGCGTAGGGAGGGGCGGGAAAAACATTCAGTACTTC
CDR3 protein: CASSLGGVGRGGKNIQYF

clone size: -
D gene: -
J gene: TRBJ1-2
V gene: TRBV6-5
CDR3 DNA: TGTGCCAGCGCGAAACAGCCGCCTAACTATGGCTACACCTTC
CDR3 protein: CASAKQPPNYGYTF

clone size: -
D gene: -
J gene: TRBJ1-6
V gene: TRBV28
CDR3 DNA: TGTGCCAGCAGATCGGGGGAGGGAAGAGGTTCACCCCTCCACTTT
CDR3 protein: CASRSGEGRGSPLHF

clone size: -
D gene: -
J gene: TRBJ2-7
V gene: TRBV3-1/TRBV3-2
CDR3 DNA: TGTGCCAGCAGCCAAGCTCTAGCGCTCTACGAGCAGTACTTC
CDR3 protein: CASSQALALYEQYF

clone size: -
D gene: -
J gene: TRBJ2-2
V gene: TRBV4-1
CDR3 DNA: TGCGCCAGCAGCCAGGAGACAGGCGCGAACACCGGGGAGCTGTTTTTT
CDR3 protein: CASSQETGANTGELFF

clone size: -
D gene: -
J gene: TRBJ2-5
V gene: TRBV5-1
CDR3 DNA: TGCGCCAGCAGCTTGAACAACCTCCAAGAGACCCAGTACTTC
CDR3 protein: CASSLNNLQETQYF

clone size: -
D gene: -
J gene: TRBJ1-5
V gene: TRBV18
CDR3 DNA: TGTGCCAGCTCACCAATAGGAGATCAGCCCCAGCATTTT
CDR3 protein: CASSPIGDQPQHF

clone size: -
D gene: TRBD2
J gene: TRBJ2-7
V gene: TRBV15
CDR3 DNA: TGTGCCACCAGCAGAGGCAAGGGACTAGCGGCTTCATCCTACGAGCAGTACTTC
CDR3 protein: CATSRGKGLAASSYEQYF

clone size: -
D gene: -
J gene: TRBJ2-1
V gene: TRBV14
CDR3 DNA: TGTGCCAGCAGCCCTACCCCTAGCATATACAATGAGCAGTTCTTC
CDR3 protein: CASSPTPSIYNEQFF

clone size: -
D gene: -
J gene: TRBJ1-1
V gene: TRBV24-1
CDR3 DNA: TGTGCCACCAGTGGCCCGTCGGGGGGCAGAGAGCGGACTGAAGCTTTCTTT
CDR3 protein: CATSGPSGGRERTEAFF

clone size: -
D gene: -
J gene: TRBJ2-7
V gene: TRBV12-5
CDR3 DNA: TGTGCTAGTGGTTTGGTACAGGGTACCATAACTTTGTGGGAGCAGTACTTC
CDR3 protein: CASGLVQGTITLWEQYF

clone size: -
D gene: -
J gene: TRBJ2-7
V gene: TRBV11-3
CDR3 DNA: TGTGCCAGCAGCTTAGATCTGACTAGTTTCTCCGAGCAGTACTTC
CDR3 protein: CASSLDLTSFSEQYF

clone size: -
D gene: -
J gene: TRBJ2-7
V gene: TRBV28
CDR3 DNA: TGTGCCAGCCGCCTGGCAGGAGGCTCCTACGAGCAGTACTTC
CDR3 protein: CASRLAGGSYEQYF

clone size: -
D gene: TRBD2
J gene: TRBJ2-1
V gene: TRBV7-9
CDR3 DNA: TGTGCCAGCAGCTATCCGATAGCGGGAGGGTCCTACAATGAGCAGTTCTTC
CDR3 protein: CASSYPIAGGSYNEQFF

clone size: -
D gene: TRBD2
J gene: TRBJ2-5
V gene: TRBV7-8
CDR3 DNA: TGTGCCAGCAGCGGGTTAGGGTCTAGCGGAGAGACCCAGTACTTC
CDR3 protein: CASSGLGSSGETQYF

clone size: once
D gene: -
J gene: TRBJ2-7
V gene: TRBV7-9
CDR3 DNA: TGTGCCAGCAGCCCGAGCGGGCGGAACGAGCAGTACTTC
CDR3 protein: CASSPSGRNEQYF

clone size: -
D gene: TRBD2
J gene: TRBJ2-5
V gene: TRBV18
CDR3 DNA: TGTGCCAGCTCACCAGGACTAGCGGGGGAAGAGACCCAGTACTTC
CDR3 protein: CASSPGLAGEETQYF

clone size: -
D gene: -
J gene: TRBJ1-1
V gene: TRBV18
CDR3 DNA: TGTGCCAGCTCACCACGCCTCCTAGATGGCACTGAAGCTTTCTTT
CDR3 protein: CASSPRLLDGTEAFF

clone size: -
D gene: -
J gene: TRBJ1-4
V gene: TRBV5-1
CDR3 DNA: TGCGCCAGCAGCTTGGATAAGGAGGCAGGCGATGAAAAACTGTTTTTT
CDR3 protein: CASSLDKEAGDEKLFF